These 16 T cell receptor beta chains came from one sample sequenced in a study of control samples from healthy donors and cancer patients. TCRdb keeps only in-frame clones here, not all; method: immunoSEQ multiplex PCR. Of about 58,000 clones detected, around 87% appear once; the ten largest clones hold more than 9.5%. Specimen: PBMCs. The receptor source for this set is a woman aged 55-69 years with lung cancer.

The V gene is TRBV7-3, the J gene TRBJ1-2; D ambiguous. V was shortened by 5 bases and J by 1 base, with 8 bases between the two germline ends. CDR3 size: 13 residues. Germline V lookup: CDR1 SGHTA, CDR2 FQGTGA. For the CDR3, the DNA is TGTGCCAGCAGCCCCGACGGTAACTATGGCTACACCTTC. Amino acid sequence: CASSPDGNYGYTF.

The rearrangement uses TRBV5-1 and TRBJ2-7; possible D gene TRBD1, 6 bases. CDR1 and CDR2 (germline): SGHRS, YFSETQ. Trimming took off 0 bases at V and 1 base at J, with 8 bases between the two ends. This CDR3 is 14 amino acids long. The CDR3 DNA reads as TGCGCCAGCAGCTTGGCAGGGGCTTCCTACGAGCAGTACTTC. Translated, it gives CASSLAGASYEQYF.

The chain joins TRBV10-3 to TRBJ1-1; D remains ambiguous. This CDR3 comprises 13 residues. Per germline, CDR1 ENHRY and CDR2 SYGVKD. Between the trimmed V and J ends, which lost 4 bases and 0 bases, there was a span of 6 bases. The CDR3 bases are TGTGCCATCAGTGGCTCAGTGAACACTGAAGCTTTCTTT. Translating gives CAISGSVNTEAFF.

Worth noting for this clone: Other DNA sequences within the sample encode an identical CDR3. The V call is TRBV7-8, the J call TRBJ2-2; no firm D call. The CDR3 has 15 amino acids. Per the germline V gene, CDR1 is SGHVS and CDR2 is FQNEAQ. Trimming cost V 1 base and J 1 base, with 7 bases left between them. The CDR3 is CASSLVAGNTGELFF. The CDR3 DNA reads TGTGCCAGCAGCTTAGTCGCAGGGAACACCGGGGAGCTGTTTTTT. Together with reference TRBV7-8 and TRBJ2-2, the CDR3 gives the full variable domain: GAGVSQSPRYKVAKRGQDVALRCDPISGHVSLFWYQQALGQGPEFLTYFQNEAQLDKSGLPSDRFFAERPEGSVSTLKIQRTQQEDSAVYLCASSLVAGNTGELFFGEGSRLTVL.

The V call is TRBV6-1, the J call TRBJ2-3; 7 bases agree with TRBD1. This CDR3 spans 16 amino acids. The germline gives CDR1 MNHNS, CDR2 SASEGT. Losses at the gene ends were 4 bases for V and 4 bases for J; bases not matched to a gene: 11. This CDR3 is CASSGAQGVTSDTQYF. The CDR3 nucleotides read TGTGCCAGCAGTGGCGCGCAGGGGGTAACTTCAGATACGCAGTATTTT.

The rearrangement links TRBV6-5 to TRBJ2-5, with 7 bases matching TRBD1. V was pared by 2 bases and J by 5 bases, with 8 bases of the junction left unmatched. Germline lookup yields CDR1 MNHEY and CDR2 SVGAGI. This CDR3 region has 15 residues. CDR3 sequence reads: CASSYGTGAGETQYF. In nucleotides, the CDR3 is TGTGCCAGCAGTTACGGAACAGGGGCGGGTGAGACCCAGTACTTC.

The chain employs TRBV3-1 (or the pseudogene TRBV3-2) and TRBJ2-3; D tentatively reads TRBD1 or TRBD2 (6 bases each). The V end lost 4 bases, the J end lost 0 bases, and 17 bases lay between the germline ends. The CDR3 totals 17 residues. CDR1 is LGHDT, CDR2 YNNKEL, per germline (reference sequence). The CDR3 reads CASSRRDRGQSTDTQYF. The CDR3 DNA reads TGTGCCAGCAGCCGCCGGGACCGGGGGCAGAGCACAGATACGCAGTATTTT.

This clone was counted once. The rearrangement uses TRBV7-5 and TRBJ1-2. TRBV7-5 is a recognized pseudogene. The CDR3 consists of 15 residues. In DNA, the CDR3 is TGTGTCAGAAGCCCCGACGGACCCGCTAACTATGGCTACACCTTC. Encoded protein: CVRSPDGPANYGYTF.

This clone occurred once. The genes are TRBV3-1 (or the pseudogene TRBV3-2) and TRBJ2-7; D is ambiguous. The germline CDR1 and CDR2 sequences are LGHDT and YNNKEL (reference sequence). This CDR3 is 14 amino acids long. V was cut by 2 bases and J by 0 bases, with 8 bases left in between. CDR3: CASSQYESSYEQYF. DNA of the CDR3: TGTGCCAGCAGCCAATATGAGAGCTCCTACGAGCAGTACTTC.

The rearrangement links TRBV3-1 (or the pseudogene TRBV3-2) to TRBJ1-1; D gene uncertain. The CDR3 is made up of 15 amino acids. Trimming stripped 4 bases from V and 0 bases from J, with 12 bases between. The germline V gene encodes CDR1 LGHDT and CDR2 YNNKEL (reference sequence). The CDR3 nucleotides read TGTGCCAGCAGCCCCGAGTTAGGGATGAACACTGAAGCTTTCTTT. Amino acid sequence: CASSPELGMNTEAFF.

The chain uses TRBV11-2 and TRBJ2-7; 8 bases line up with TRBD1. Germline V gene data show CDR1 as SGHAT and CDR2 as FQNNGV. CDR3 length equals 14 residues. V lost 5 bases, J lost 2 bases, and 5 bases stayed unmatched. The CDR3 loop is CASSLQGATYEQYF. For the CDR3, the DNA is TGTGCCAGCAGCCTCCAGGGGGCAACCTACGAGCAGTACTTC.

J is TRBJ2-1 and V is TRBV7-3; D remains ambiguous. V lost 1 base, J lost 6 bases, and 4 bases lay in between. Germline CDR1 and CDR2: SGHTA and FQGTGA. This CDR3 contains 12 residues. The CDR3: CASSLNANEQFF. CDR3 DNA: TGTGCCAGCAGCTTAAACGCCAATGAGCAGTTCTTC.

The chain recombines TRBV5-5 with TRBJ2-7, with D hard to call. This CDR3 region has 13 residues. Germline V gene data show CDR1 as SGHKS and CDR2 as YYEKEE (reference sequence). Trimming pared 0 bases from V and 5 bases from J, leaving 9 bases between. The CDR3 region is CASSLADGDEQYF. The CDR3, as DNA: TGTGCCAGCAGCTTGGCGGACGGCGACGAGCAGTACTTC.

V gene TRBV5-1 combines with J gene TRBJ2-7; 8 bases fit TRBD1. The V gene end was trimmed by 5 bases and the J gene end by 2 bases; junction bases not matched to a gene: 3. Germline CDR1 is SGHRS and CDR2 is YFSETQ. The CDR3 spans 13 residues. CDR3: CASRDRAAYEQYF. CDR3 in DNA: TGCGCCAGCAGGGACAGGGCTGCCTACGAGCAGTACTTC.

The V call is TRBV14, the J call TRBJ1-2, with a weak D call TRBD1 (6 bases). Trimming stripped 3 bases from V and 7 bases from J, with 24 bases between. CDR1 and CDR2 (germline): SGHDN, FVKESK. This CDR3 region has 17 residues. CDR3 bases: TGTGCCAGCAGCCAGTCCCGGAGGGGGGGCAGCTTCGGTGGCTACACCTTC. It is translated as CASSQSRRGGSFGGYTF.

The sample holds one count of this clone. CDR3 protein: CASSPTSGLSDTQYF. The CDR3 DNA follows: TGTGCCAGCAGCCCGACTAGCGGGTTGTCAGATACGCAGTATTTT. The V gene is TRBV5-4, the J gene TRBJ2-3; 10 bases align to TRBD2. CDR1 and CDR2 from the germline V gene are SGHNT and YYREEE (reference sequence). The junction had 6 bases not matched to a gene; V was cut back by 4 bases and J by 4 bases. The CDR3 contains 15 residues. Variable domain in full (rest from reference TRBV5-4 and TRBJ2-3): ETGVTQSPTHLIKTRGQQVTLRCSSQSGHNTVSWYQQALGQGPQFIFQYYREEENGRGNFPPRFSGLQFPNYSSELNVNALELDDSALYLCASSPTSGLSDTQYFGPGTRLTVL.